A selection of T cell receptor beta chains follows, all from one sample in a study of Ad26.COV2.S vaccination and SARS-CoV-2 variants. Assay: immunoSEQ multiplex PCR; the TCRdb copy retains only in-frame clones and omits some. This table holds approximately 420,000 clones, over 75% found once. The source material was peripheral blood, sampled in a trial of Ad26.COV2.S vaccine versus placebo. The receptors derive from a person between 18 and 65 years old who received the Ad26.COV2.S COVID-19 vaccine or a placebo. Each CDR3 is given with its conserved first and last residue. The order of the fields is V gene, J gene, D gene, CDR3 DNA, CDR3 protein. D genes are given only for firm matches.

V gene: TRBV28
J gene: TRBJ1-5
D gene: .
CDR3 DNA: TGTGCCAGCAGTGGGGGAGGGGTTTTAAATCAGCCCCAGCATTTT
CDR3 protein: CASSGGGVLNQPQHF

V gene: TRBV2
J gene: TRBJ1-1
D gene: .
CDR3 DNA: TGTGCCAGCAGTGGGGTACGCCCAGAAGAAGCTTTCTTT
CDR3 protein: CASSGVRPEEAFF

V gene: TRBV18
J gene: TRBJ2-3
D gene: .
CDR3 DNA: TGTGCCAGCTCGGCCGAACCGGGACACACCGGTAATACGCAGTATTTT
CDR3 protein: CASSAEPGHTGNTQYF

V gene: TRBV6-6
J gene: TRBJ2-7
D gene: TRBD2
CDR3 DNA: TGTGCCAGCAGTGCGGGGGGTTCCTACGAGCAGTACTTC
CDR3 protein: CASSAGGSYEQYF

V gene: TRBV7-9
J gene: TRBJ2-2
D gene: TRBD1
CDR3 DNA: TGTGCCAGCACCTTAGCCGGGACAGTCAACACCGGGGAGCTGTTTTTT
CDR3 protein: CASTLAGTVNTGELFF

V gene: TRBV19
J gene: TRBJ2-3
D gene: .
CDR3 DNA: TGTGCCAGTAGTATATTGCTGGGGGGCGCCAGGTCAGATACGCAGTATTTT
CDR3 protein: CASSILLGGARSDTQYF

V gene: TRBV4-1
J gene: TRBJ2-7
D gene: TRBD1
CDR3 DNA: TGCGCCAGCAGCCAGGGACAGGCGATCTACGAGCAGTACTTC
CDR3 protein: CASSQGQAIYEQYF

V gene: TRBV10-1
J gene: TRBJ2-2
D gene: TRBD1
CDR3 DNA: TGCGCCAGCAACGACAGGGGAGGAGGGGAGCTGTTTTTT
CDR3 protein: CASNDRGGGELFF

V gene: TRBV5-6
J gene: TRBJ2-3
D gene: .
CDR3 DNA: TGTGCCAGCAGCTATCCGACAGGAGGCACAGATACGCAGTATTTT
CDR3 protein: CASSYPTGGTDTQYF

V gene: TRBV9
J gene: TRBJ2-2
D gene: TRBD1
CDR3 DNA: TGTGCCAGCAGCGGAGGGGGCTTCACCGGGGAGCTGTTTTTT
CDR3 protein: CASSGGGFTGELFF

V gene: TRBV6-5
J gene: TRBJ1-4
D gene: .
CDR3 DNA: TGTGCCAGCAAGCGAGGGGTAGGGAATGAAAAACTGTTTTTT
CDR3 protein: CASKRGVGNEKLFF

V gene: TRBV5-1
J gene: TRBJ2-3
D gene: TRBD2
CDR3 DNA: TGCGCCAGCAGCCCGTGGACTAGCGGGGGGGCCCGGACAGATACGCAGTATTTT
CDR3 protein: CASSPWTSGGARTDTQYF

V gene: TRBV9
J gene: TRBJ1-3
D gene: TRBD1
CDR3 DNA: TGTGCCAGCAGGGGTGGCGGGACAGAAAACTCTGGAAACACCATATATTTT
CDR3 protein: CASRGGGTENSGNTIYF

V gene: TRBV3-1/TRBV3-2
J gene: TRBJ2-7
D gene: .
CDR3 DNA: TGTGCCAGCAGCCAAGACCGGTATTCCTACGAGCAGTACTTC
CDR3 protein: CASSQDRYSYEQYF